The rows below give T cell receptor beta chains drawn from one sample of a study of blood T cell repertoires in COVID-19. Produced via immunoSEQ multiplex PCR; TCRdb's table is partial and in-frame only. The profile covers around 95,000 clones, with over 75% appearing a single time and about 5.5% taken by the ten largest. The specimen was peripheral blood. These receptor sequences come from a man over 45 with acute or convalescent COVID-19. CDR3s include the opening cysteine and the closing phenylalanine or tryptophan. The D gene is left open where the match is weak.

TRBD1	TRBV7-2	TRBJ1-5	CASSRQGNQPQHF
-	TRBV12-3/TRBV12-4	TRBJ2-7	CASSRDLPYEQYF
TRBD1	TRBV10-3	TRBJ2-5	CAISESGQGQETQYF
-	TRBV6-5	TRBJ2-7	CASSYEGAYEQYF
-	TRBV19	TRBJ2-7	CASSPAGDEQYF
TRBD1	TRBV30	TRBJ2-7	CAWKTGTGPYEQYF
-	TRBV6-5	TRBJ1-2	CASSYSIWESYGYTF
-	TRBV6-5	TRBJ1-1	CASRFVGMNTEAFF
-	TRBV30	TRBJ1-6	CAWSILGGDNSPLHF
TRBD1	TRBV5-5	TRBJ1-5	CASSFSQGGNQPQHF
TRBD1	TRBV6-4	TRBJ1-2	CASSDSTGGYGYTF
TRBD2	TRBV10-3	TRBJ2-1	CAISAVSGRAGGANEQFF
-	TRBV6-5	TRBJ2-2	CASSTPGELFF
-	TRBV29-1	TRBJ2-5	CSVGTGYQETQYF
-	TRBV11-2	TRBJ2-5	CASSLEAGVGETQYF
TRBD1	TRBV18	TRBJ2-6	CASSPTGAGANVLTF
TRBD2	TRBV5-1	TRBJ2-2	CASSKRTSGRAGPGELFF
-	TRBV7-9	TRBJ2-1	CASSLTVEQFF
-	TRBV7-7	TRBJ2-7	CASSLDRGYEQYF
TRBD2	TRBV6-6	TRBJ2-5	CASSSTSGHYQETQYF
-	TRBV9	TRBJ2-5	CASSGEETQYF
-	TRBV10-3	TRBJ1-4	CAIGRAGNAGELFF
TRBD1	TRBV7-9	TRBJ2-7	CASSLGGTGDYEQYF
-	TRBV9	TRBJ2-2	CASSQRRGLNTGELFF
TRBD1	TRBV25-1	TRBJ1-4	CASSEGQSNEKLFF
-	TRBV9	TRBJ2-1	CASSGTGTPTYNEQFF
TRBD1	TRBV25-1	TRBJ2-7	CASSPGGSYEQYF
-	TRBV10-1	TRBJ2-1	CASRVAPDNEQFF
-	TRBV2	TRBJ1-1	CASKVQGPPEAFF
-	TRBV7-2	TRBJ1-2	CASSLGQGPSNYGYTF
TRBD1	TRBV18	TRBJ1-2	CASSEQGDGFYGYTF
TRBD1	TRBV6-5	TRBJ2-5	CASSYSLTGIGETQYF
TRBD1	TRBV11-2	TRBJ1-1	CASSWGQGTTEAFF
TRBD1	TRBV18	TRBJ1-5	CASSPDRDQPQHF
-	TRBV19	TRBJ1-2	CASRQETYGYTF
TRBD1	TRBV7-8	TRBJ1-5	CASSAQGAGQPQHF
-	TRBV11-2	TRBJ1-4	CASSLDGTTEKLFF
-	TRBV6-1	TRBJ2-2	CASSEVTGVTTGELFF
-	TRBV27	TRBJ2-7	CASSLRGPGEQYF
-	TRBV19	TRBJ2-7	CASGVSSYEQYF